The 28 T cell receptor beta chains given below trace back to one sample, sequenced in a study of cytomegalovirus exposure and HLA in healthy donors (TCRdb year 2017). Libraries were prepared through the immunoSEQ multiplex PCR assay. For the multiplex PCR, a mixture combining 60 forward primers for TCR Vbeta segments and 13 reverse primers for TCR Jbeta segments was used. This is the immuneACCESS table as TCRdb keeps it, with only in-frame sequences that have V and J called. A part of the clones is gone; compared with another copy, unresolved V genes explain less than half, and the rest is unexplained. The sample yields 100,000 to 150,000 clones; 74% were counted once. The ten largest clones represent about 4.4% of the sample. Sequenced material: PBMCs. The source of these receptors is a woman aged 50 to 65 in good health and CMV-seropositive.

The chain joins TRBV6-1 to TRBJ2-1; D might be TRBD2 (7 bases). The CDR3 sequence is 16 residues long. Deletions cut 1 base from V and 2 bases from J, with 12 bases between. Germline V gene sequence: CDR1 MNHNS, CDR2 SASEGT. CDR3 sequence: CASSEVRGAAYNEQFF. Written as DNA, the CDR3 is TGTGCCAGCAGTGAAGTTCGGGGGGCCGCCTACAATGAGCAGTTCTTC.

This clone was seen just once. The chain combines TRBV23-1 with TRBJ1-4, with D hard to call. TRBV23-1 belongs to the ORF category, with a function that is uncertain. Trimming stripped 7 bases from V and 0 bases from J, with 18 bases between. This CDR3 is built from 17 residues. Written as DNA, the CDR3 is TGCGCCAGCACCCCCGGTAAGAGAACTGCAACTAATGAAAAACTGTTTTTT. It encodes CASTPGKRTATNEKLFF.

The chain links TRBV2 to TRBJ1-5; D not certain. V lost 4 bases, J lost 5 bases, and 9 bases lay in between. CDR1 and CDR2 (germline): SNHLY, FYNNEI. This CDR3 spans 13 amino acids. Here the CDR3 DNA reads TGTGCCAGCAGTGCAGACATAGATCAGCCCCAGCATTTT. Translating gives CASSADIDQPQHF. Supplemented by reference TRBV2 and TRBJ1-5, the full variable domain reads EPEVTQTPSHQVTQMGQEVILRCVPISNHLYFYWYRQILGQKVEFLVSFYNNEISEKSEIFDDQFSVERPDGSNFTLKIRSTKLEDSAMYFCASSADIDQPQHFGDGTRLSIL.

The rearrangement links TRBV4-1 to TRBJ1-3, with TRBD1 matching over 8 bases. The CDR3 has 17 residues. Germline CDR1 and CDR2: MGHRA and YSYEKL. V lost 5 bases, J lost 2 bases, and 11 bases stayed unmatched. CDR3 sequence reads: CASSAYSQGAAGNTIYF. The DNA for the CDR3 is TGCGCCAGCAGCGCGTACTCTCAGGGGGCGGCTGGAAACACCATATATTTT.

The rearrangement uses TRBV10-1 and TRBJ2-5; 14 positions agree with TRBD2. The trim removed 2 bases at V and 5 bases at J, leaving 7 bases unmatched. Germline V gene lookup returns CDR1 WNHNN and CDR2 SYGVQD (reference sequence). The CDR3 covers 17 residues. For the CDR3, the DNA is TGCGCCAGCAGTGAGGGGACTAGCGGGGGCAGGGGGGAGACCCAGTACTTC. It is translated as CASSEGTSGGRGETQYF.

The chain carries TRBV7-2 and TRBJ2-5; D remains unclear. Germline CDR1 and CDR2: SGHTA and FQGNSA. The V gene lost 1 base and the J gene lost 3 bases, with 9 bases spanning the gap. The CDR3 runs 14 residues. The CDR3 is CASSLVSGKETQYF. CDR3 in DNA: TGTGCCAGCAGCTTAGTCTCAGGAAAAGAGACCCAGTACTTC. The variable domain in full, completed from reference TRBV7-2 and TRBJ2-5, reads GAGVSQSPSNKVTEKGKDVELRCDPISGHTALYWYRQSLGQGLEFLIYFQGNSAPDKSGLPSDRFSAERTGGSVSTLTIQRTQQEDSAVYLCASSLVSGKETQYFGPGTRLLVL.

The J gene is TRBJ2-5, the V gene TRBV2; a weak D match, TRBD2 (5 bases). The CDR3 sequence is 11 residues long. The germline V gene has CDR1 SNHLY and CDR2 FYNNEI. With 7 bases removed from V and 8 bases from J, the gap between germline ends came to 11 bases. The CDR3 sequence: CASTAGDTQYF. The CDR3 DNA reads TGTGCCAGCACCGCCGGGGATACCCAGTACTTC.

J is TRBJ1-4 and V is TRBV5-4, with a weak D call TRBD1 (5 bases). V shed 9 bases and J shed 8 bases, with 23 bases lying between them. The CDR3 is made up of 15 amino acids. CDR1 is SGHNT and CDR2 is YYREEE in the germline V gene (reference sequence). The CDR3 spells CATTAGPSLGEKLFF. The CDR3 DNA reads TGTGCCACCACAGCGGGGCCGTCCTTGGGAGAAAAACTGTTTTTT.

The CDR3, as DNA: TGTGCCAGCAGCCAAGCGCCCTATTTTATGTATGGCTACACCTTC. It specifies CASSQAPYFMYGYTF. The chain employs TRBV14 and TRBJ1-2; no clear D gene. V lost 1 base and J lost 5, with 14 bases in between. This CDR3 region has 15 residues. In germline, CDR1 is SGHDN, CDR2 FVKESK.

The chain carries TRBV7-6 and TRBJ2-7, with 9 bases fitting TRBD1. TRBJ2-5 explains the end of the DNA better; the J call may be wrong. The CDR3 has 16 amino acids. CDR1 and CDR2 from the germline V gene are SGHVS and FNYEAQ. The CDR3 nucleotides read TGTGCCAGCAGACCCACAGGGGGCGAGATGTGGGAGACCCAGTACTTC. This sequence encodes CASRPTGGEMWETQYF.

The CDR3: CASSPGQNTGELFF. The DNA for the CDR3 is TGTGCCAGCAGCCCTGGACAGAACACCGGGGAGCTGTTTTTT. V usage is TRBV7-3 and J usage is TRBJ2-2; TRBD1 might be the D (5 bases). The CDR3 consists of 14 residues. CDR1 SGHTA and CDR2 FQGTGA come from the germline V gene. V was shortened by 5 bases and J by 1 base, with 8 bases between the two germline ends.

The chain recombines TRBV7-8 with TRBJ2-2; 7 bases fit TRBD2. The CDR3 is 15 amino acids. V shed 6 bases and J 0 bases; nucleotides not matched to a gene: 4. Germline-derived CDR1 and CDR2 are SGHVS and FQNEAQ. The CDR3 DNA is TGTGCCAGCAGACCTAGCGGAGCGAACACCGGGGAGCTGTTTTTT. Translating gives CASRPSGANTGELFF. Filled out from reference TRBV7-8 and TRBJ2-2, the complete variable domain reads GAGVSQSPRYKVAKRGQDVALRCDPISGHVSLFWYQQALGQGPEFLTYFQNEAQLDKSGLPSDRFFAERPEGSVSTLKIQRTQQEDSAVYLCASRPSGANTGELFFGEGSRLTVL.

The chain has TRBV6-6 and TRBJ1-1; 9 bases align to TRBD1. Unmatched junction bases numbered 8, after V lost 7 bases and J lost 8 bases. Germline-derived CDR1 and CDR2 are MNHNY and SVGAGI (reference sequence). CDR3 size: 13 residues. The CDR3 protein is CASNKRTGEEAFF. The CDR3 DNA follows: TGTGCCAGCAACAAGAGGACAGGGGAAGAAGCTTTCTTT.

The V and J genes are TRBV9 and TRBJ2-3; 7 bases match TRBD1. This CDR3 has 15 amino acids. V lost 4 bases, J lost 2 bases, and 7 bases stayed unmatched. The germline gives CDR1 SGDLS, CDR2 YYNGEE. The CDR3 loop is CASSPQDRVTDTQYF. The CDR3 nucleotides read TGTGCCAGCAGCCCCCAAGACAGGGTCACAGATACGCAGTATTTT.

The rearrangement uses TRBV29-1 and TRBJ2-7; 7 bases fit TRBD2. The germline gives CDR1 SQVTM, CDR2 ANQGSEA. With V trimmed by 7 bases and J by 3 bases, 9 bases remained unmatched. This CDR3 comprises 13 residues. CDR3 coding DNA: TGCAGCGGCCGGGGGGTTGAGAACTACGAGCAGTACTTC. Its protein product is CSGRGVENYEQYF.

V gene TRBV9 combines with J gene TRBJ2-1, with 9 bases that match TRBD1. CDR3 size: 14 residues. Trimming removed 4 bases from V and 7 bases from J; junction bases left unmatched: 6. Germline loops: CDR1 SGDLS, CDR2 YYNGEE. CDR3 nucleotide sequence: TGTGCCAGCAGCCCCTGGACAGGGGAGAATGAGCAGTTCTTC. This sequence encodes CASSPWTGENEQFF.

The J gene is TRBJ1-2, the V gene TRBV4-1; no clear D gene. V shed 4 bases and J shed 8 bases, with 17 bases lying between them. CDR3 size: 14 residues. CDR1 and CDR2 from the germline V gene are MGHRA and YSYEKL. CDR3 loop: CASSRGIVLGGYTF. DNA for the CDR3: TGCGCCAGCAGCCGAGGGATTGTTTTAGGAGGCTACACCTTC.

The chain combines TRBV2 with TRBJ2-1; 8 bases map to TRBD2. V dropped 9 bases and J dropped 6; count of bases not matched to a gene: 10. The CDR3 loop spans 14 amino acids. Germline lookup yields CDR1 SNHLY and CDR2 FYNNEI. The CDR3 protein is CASTLAVSGNEQFF. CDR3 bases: TGTGCCAGTACACTAGCGGTGTCGGGCAATGAGCAGTTCTTC.

CDR3 nucleotides: TGTGCCATCAGGGGGGGGGTCCTCGATGAAAAACTGTTTTTT. Protein: CAIRGGVLDEKLFF. This sequence joins TRBV10-3 and TRBJ1-4; D is perhaps TRBD1 (5 bases). The V and J ends lost 6 bases and 6 bases respectively, with 14 bases between them. CDR1 is ENHRY, CDR2 SYGVKD, per germline. The CDR3 has 14 residues.

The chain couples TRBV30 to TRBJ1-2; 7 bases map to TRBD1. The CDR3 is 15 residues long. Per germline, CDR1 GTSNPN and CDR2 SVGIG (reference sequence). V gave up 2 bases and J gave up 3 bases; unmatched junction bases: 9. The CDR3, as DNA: TGTGCCTGGAGTTTTGGAGCAGGGGGAGACTATGGCTACACCTTC. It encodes CAWSFGAGGDYGYTF. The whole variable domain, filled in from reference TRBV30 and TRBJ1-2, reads SQTIHQWPATLVQPVGSPLSLECTVEGTSNPNLYWYRQAAGRGLQLLFYSVGIGQISSEVPQNLSASRPQDRQFILSSKKLLLSDSGFYLCAWSFGAGGDYGYTFGSGTRLTVV.

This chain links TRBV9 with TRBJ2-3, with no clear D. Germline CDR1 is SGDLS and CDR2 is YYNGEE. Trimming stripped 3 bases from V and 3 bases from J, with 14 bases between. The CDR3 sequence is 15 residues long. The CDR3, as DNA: TGTGCCAGCAGCGGTGCCCGGGTAACGACAGATACGCAGTATTTT. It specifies CASSGARVTTDTQYF.

This CDR3 is CASSESGGSSYEQYF. The DNA of the CDR3 is TGTGCCAGCAGTGAGAGCGGGGGGAGCTCCTACGAGCAGTACTTC. This chain joins TRBV7-2 and TRBJ2-7, with TRBD2 identical over 9 bases. The CDR3 is 15 amino acids. The V segment lost 6 bases and the J segment 0 bases; nucleotides outside the gene matches: 6. Germline V gene sequence: CDR1 SGHTA, CDR2 FQGNSA. The whole variable domain, remainder taken from reference TRBV7-2 and TRBJ2-7, is GAGVSQSPSNKVTEKGKDVELRCDPISGHTALYWYRQSLGQGLEFLIYFQGNSAPDKSGLPSDRFSAERTGGSVSTLTIQRTQQEDSAVYLCASSESGGSSYEQYFGPGTRLTVT.

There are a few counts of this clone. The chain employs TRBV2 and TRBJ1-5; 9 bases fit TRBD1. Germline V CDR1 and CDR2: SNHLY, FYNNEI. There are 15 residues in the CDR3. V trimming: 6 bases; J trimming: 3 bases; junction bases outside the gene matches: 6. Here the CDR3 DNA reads TGTGCCAGCAGCCCCGGGGACAGGGTCAATCAGCCCCAGCATTTT. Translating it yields CASSPGDRVNQPQHF.

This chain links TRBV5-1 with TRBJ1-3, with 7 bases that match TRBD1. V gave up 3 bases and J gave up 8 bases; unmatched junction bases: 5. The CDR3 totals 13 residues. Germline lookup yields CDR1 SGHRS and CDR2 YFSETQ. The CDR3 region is CASSSGDSDTIYF. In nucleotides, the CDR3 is TGCGCCAGCAGCTCGGGGGACAGTGACACCATATATTTT.

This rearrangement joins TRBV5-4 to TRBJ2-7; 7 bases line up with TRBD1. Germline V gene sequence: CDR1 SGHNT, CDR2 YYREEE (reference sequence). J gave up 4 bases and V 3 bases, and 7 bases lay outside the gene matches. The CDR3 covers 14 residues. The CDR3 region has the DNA TGTGCCAGCAGCTCGACAGGGACAACTTACGAGCAGTACTTC. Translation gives CASSSTGTTYEQYF.

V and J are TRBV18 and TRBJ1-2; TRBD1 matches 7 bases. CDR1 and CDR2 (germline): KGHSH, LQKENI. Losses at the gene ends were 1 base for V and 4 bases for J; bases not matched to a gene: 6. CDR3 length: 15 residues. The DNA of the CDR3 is TGTGCCAGCTCACCACGAACAGGGGAGGTCTATGGCTACACCTTC. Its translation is CASSPRTGEVYGYTF.

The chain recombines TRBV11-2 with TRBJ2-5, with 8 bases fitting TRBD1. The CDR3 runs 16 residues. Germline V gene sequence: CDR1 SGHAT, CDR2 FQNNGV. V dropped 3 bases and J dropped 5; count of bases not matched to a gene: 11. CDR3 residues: CASSLQRTGNGETQYF. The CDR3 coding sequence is TGTGCCAGCAGCTTGCAACGGACAGGGAATGGCGAGACCCAGTACTTC.

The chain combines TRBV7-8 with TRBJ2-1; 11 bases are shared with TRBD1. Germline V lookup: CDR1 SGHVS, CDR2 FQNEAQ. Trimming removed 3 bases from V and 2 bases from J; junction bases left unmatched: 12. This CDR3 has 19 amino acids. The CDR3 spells CASSFFPQWGQGAYNEQFF. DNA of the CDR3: TGTGCCAGCAGCTTCTTTCCCCAGTGGGGACAGGGGGCCTACAATGAGCAGTTCTTC. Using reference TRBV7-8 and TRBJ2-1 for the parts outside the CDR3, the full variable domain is GAGVSQSPRYKVAKRGQDVALRCDPISGHVSLFWYQQALGQGPEFLTYFQNEAQLDKSGLPSDRFFAERPEGSVSTLKIQRTQQEDSAVYLCASSFFPQWGQGAYNEQFFGPGTRLTVL.